This T cell receptor (beta chain) was sequenced during a study of shared clonotypes between healthy human individuals. Measured with immunoSEQ multiplex PCR; TCRdb has only the in-frame clones, and not every one. The sample holds about 560,000 clones, around three quarters seen once. The CDR3 spans 14 residues. The germline gives CDR1 SSHAT, CDR2 FNYEAQ (reference sequence). This chain links TRBV7-7 with TRBJ2-2, with a tentative D call TRBD2 (5 bases). The specimen sequenced was PBMCs. The TCR was taken from a woman aged 40 to 50 in good health. Some clones in this sample may be carry-over from other donors' samples. CDR3 in DNA: TGTGCTAGCGCTTCCAATACTAGGGCCGGGGAGCTGTTTTTT. Its translation is CASASNTRAGELFF.